This T cell receptor beta chain comes out of a study of identical twins' blood T cells. General observations from the study: Shared CDR3 clonotype counts between two donors mainly tracked the product of their cloneset sizes, twins included.

The trim removed 5 bases at V and 4 bases at J, leaving 8 bases unmatched. The CDR3 has 15 residues. Germline V gene lookup returns CDR1 KGHSH and CDR2 LQKENI. Worth noting for this clonotype: What it binds is unknown.

One entry per CDR3 protein, called by TCRdb with MiXCR from the 5' RACE reads. The data show hundreds of thousands of distinct CDR3 sequences, approximately 30% seen once. The receptor was derived from a woman between 18 and 55 years old in good health. The V and J genes are TRBV18 and TRBJ2-1; 7 nucleotides line up with TRBD1. Sequenced material: PBMCs. Written as DNA, the CDR3 is TGTGCCAGCTCATCTGAGGGGGCTCCTTACAATGAGCAGTTCTTC. It specifies CASSSEGAPYNEQFF.